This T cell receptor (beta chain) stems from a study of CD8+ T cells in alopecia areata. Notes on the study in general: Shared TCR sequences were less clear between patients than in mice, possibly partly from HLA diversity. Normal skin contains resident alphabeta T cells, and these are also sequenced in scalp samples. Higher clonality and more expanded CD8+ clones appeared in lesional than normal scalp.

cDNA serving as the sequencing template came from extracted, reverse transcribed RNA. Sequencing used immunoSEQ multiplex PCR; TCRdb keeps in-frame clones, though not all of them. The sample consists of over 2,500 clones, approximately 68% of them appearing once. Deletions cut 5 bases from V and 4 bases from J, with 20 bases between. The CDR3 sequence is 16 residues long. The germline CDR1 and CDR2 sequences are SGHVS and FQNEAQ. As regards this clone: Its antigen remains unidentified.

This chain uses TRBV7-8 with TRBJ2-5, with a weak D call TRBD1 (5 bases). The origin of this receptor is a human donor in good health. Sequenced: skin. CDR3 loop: CASSPRTNPRAETQYF. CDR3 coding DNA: TGTGCCAGCAGCCCGCGGACAAATCCTAGGGCAGAGACCCAGTACTTC.